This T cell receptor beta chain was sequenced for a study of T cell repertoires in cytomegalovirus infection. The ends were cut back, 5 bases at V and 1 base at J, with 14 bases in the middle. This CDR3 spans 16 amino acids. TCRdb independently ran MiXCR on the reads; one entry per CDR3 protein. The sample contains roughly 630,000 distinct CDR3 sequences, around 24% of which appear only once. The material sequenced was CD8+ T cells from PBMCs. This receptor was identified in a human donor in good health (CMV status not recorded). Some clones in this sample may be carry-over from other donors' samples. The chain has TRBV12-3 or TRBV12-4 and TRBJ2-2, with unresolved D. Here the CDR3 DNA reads TGTGCCAGCAGTCTCTGGGAAAAATTGAACACCGGGGAGCTGTTTTTT. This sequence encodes CASSLWEKLNTGELFF.